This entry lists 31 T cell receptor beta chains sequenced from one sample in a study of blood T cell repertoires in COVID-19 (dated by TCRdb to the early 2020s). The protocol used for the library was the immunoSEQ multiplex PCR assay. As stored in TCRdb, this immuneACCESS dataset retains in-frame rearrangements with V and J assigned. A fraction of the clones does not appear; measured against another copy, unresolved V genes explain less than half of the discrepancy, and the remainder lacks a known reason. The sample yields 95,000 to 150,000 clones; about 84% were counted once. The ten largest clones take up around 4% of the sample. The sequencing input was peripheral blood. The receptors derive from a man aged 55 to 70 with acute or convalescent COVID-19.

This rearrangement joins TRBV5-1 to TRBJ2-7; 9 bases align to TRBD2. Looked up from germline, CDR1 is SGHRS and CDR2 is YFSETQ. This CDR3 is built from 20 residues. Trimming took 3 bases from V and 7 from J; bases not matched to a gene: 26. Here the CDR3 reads CASSWATRGQGSGSTREQYF. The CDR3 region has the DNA TGCGCCAGCAGCTGGGCGACTCGGGGGCAGGGTAGCGGGAGTACGCGGGAGCAGTACTTC.

For the CDR3, the DNA is TGTGCCAGCAGCTGGACAGGGGGCACAGATACGCAGTATTTT. The encoded protein is CASSWTGGTDTQYF. The chain uses TRBV11-3 and TRBJ2-3; TRBD1 aligns across 9 bases. This CDR3 is 14 amino acids long. V was pared by 4 bases and J by 1 base, with 0 bases of the junction left unmatched. Germline lookup yields CDR1 SGHNT and CDR2 YENEEA.

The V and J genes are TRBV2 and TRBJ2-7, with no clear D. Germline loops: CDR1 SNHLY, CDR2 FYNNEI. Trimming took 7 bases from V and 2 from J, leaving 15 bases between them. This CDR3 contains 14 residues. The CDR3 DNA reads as TGTGCCAGCACCATTAAGACATCTGCCTACGAGCAGTACTTC. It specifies CASTIKTSAYEQYF.

The CDR3 here is CASSQEGGDRGRYYGYTF. CDR3 sequence (DNA): TGCGCCAGCAGCCAAGAGGGAGGGGACAGGGGGCGGTACTATGGCTACACCTTC. The rearrangement links TRBV4-1 to TRBJ1-2; TRBD1 matches at 12 bases. Per the germline V gene, CDR1 is MGHRA and CDR2 is YSYEKL. The V and J ends lost 0 bases and 3 bases, in that order; junction bases with no gene match: 8. The CDR3 is 18 residues long.

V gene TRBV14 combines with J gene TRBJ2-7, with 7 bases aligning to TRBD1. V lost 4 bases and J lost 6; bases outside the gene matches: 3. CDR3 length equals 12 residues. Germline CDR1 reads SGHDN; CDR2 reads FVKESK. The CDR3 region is CASSPRGLEQYF. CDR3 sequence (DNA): TGTGCCAGCAGCCCAAGGGGGCTCGAGCAGTACTTC.

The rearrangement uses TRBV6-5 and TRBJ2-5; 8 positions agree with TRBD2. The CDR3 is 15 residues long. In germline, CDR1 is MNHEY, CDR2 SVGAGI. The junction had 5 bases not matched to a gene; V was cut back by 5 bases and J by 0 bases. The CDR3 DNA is TGTGCCAGCAGTCCTCGGGGGGGGTACCAAGAGACCCAGTACTTC. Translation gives CASSPRGGYQETQYF.

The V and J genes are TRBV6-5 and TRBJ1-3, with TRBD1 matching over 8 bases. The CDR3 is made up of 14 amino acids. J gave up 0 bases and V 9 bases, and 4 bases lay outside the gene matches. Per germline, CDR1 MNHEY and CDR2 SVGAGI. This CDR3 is CASRQGLSGNTIYF. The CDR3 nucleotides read TGTGCCAGTAGACAGGGGCTCTCTGGAAACACCATATATTTT.

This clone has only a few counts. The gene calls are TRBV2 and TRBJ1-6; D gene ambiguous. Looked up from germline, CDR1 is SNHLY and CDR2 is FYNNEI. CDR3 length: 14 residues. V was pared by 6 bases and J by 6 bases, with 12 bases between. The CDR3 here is CASSDTDSNSPLHF. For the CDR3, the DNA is TGTGCCAGCAGCGACACGGACTCTAATTCACCCCTCCACTTT.

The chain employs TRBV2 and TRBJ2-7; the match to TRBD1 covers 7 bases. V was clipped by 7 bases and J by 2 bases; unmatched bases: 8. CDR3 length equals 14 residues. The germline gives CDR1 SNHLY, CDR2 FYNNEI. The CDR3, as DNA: TGTGCCAGCATTAGCACGGGACAGACCTACGAGCAGTACTTC. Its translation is CASISTGQTYEQYF.

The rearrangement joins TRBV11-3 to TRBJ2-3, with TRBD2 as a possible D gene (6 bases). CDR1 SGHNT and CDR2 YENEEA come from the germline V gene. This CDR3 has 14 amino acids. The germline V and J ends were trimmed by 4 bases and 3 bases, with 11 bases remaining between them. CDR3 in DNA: TGTGCCAGCAGCTCCACTCGGGGGACAGATACGCAGTATTTT. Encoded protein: CASSSTRGTDTQYF.

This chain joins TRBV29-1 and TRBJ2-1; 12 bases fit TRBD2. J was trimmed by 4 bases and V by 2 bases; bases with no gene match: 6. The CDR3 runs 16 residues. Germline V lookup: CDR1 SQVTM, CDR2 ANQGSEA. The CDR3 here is CSVEPSGRGTYNEQFF. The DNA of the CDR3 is TGCAGCGTTGAACCTAGCGGGAGGGGAACTTACAATGAGCAGTTCTTC.

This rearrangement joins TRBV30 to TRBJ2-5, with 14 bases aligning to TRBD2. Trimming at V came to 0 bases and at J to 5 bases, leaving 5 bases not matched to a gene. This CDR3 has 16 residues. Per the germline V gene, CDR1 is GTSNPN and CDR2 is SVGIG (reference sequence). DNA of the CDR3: TGTGCCTGGAGTGTAGGACTAGCGGGAGGTTCGGAGACCCAGTACTTC. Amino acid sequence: CAWSVGLAGGSETQYF.

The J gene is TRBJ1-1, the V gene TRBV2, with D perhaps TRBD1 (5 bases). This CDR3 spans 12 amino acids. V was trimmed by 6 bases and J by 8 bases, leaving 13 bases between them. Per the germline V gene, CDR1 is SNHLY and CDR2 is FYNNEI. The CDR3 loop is CASRTEPLEAFF. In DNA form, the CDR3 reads TGTGCCAGCAGGACAGAACCTCTCGAAGCTTTCTTT.

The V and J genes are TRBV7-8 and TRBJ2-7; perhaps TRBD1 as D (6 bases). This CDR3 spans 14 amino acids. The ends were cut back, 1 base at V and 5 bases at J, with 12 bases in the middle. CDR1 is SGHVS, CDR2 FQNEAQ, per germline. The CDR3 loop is CASSLGNREDEQYF. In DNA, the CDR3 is TGTGCCAGCAGCTTAGGTAACAGGGAAGACGAGCAGTACTTC.

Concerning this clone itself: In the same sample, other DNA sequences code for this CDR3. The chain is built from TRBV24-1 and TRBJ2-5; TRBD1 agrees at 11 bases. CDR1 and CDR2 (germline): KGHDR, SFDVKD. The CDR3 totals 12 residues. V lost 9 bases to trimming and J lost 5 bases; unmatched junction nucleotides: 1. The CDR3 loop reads CATGTGGETQYF. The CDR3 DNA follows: TGTGCCACCGGGACAGGGGGTGAGACCCAGTACTTC.

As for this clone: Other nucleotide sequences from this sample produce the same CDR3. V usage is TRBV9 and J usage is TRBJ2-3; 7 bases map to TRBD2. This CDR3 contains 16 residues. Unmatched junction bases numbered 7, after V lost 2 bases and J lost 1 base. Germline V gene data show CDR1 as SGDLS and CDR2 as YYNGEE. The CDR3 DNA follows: TGTGCCAGCAGCGTCGGGGGAGGGCCGGGCACAGATACGCAGTATTTT. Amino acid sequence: CASSVGGGPGTDTQYF.

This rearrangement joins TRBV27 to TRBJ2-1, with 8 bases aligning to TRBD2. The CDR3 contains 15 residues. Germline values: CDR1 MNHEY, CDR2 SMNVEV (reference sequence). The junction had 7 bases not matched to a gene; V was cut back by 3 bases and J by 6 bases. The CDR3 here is CASSFNGRVGNEQFF. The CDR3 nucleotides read TGTGCCAGCAGTTTTAACGGGAGGGTTGGCAATGAGCAGTTCTTC.

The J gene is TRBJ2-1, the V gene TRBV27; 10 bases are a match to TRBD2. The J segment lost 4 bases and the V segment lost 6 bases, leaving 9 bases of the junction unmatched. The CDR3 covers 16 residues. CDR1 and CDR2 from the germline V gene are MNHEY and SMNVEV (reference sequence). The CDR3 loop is CASRRAGGPGYNEQFF. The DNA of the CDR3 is TGTGCCAGCAGACGAGCGGGAGGGCCGGGGTACAATGAGCAGTTCTTC.

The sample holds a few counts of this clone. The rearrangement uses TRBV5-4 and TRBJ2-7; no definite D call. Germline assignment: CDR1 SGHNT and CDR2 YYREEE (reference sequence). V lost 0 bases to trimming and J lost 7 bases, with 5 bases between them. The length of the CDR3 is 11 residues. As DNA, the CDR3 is TGTGCCAGCAGCTTGGGGCGGGAGCAGTACTTC. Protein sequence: CASSLGREQYF.

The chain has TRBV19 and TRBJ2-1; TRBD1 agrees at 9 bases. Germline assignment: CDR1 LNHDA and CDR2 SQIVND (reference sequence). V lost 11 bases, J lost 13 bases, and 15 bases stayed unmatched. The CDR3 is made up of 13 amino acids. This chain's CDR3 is CAARDRDGSAQFF. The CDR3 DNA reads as TGTGCCGCCAGGGACAGGGACGGGAGTGCACAGTTCTTC. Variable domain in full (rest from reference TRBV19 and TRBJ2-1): DGGITQSPKYLFRKEGQNVTLSCEQNLNHDAMYWYRQDPGQGLRLIYYSQIVNDFQKGDIAEGYSVSREKKESFPLTVTSAQKNPTAFYLCAARDRDGSAQFFGPGTRLTVL.

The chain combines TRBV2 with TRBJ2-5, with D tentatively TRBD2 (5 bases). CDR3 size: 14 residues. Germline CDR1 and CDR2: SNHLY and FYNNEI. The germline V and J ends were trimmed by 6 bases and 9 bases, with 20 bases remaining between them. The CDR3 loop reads CASRDDGSGNPQYF. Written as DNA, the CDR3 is TGTGCCAGCAGGGACGACGGATCGGGAAATCCCCAGTACTTC.

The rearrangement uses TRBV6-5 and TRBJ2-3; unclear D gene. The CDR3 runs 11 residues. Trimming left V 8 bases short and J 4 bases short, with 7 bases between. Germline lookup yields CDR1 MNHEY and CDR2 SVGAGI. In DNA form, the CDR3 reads TGTGCCAGCCGGAGATCAGATACGCAGTATTTT. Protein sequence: CASRRSDTQYF.

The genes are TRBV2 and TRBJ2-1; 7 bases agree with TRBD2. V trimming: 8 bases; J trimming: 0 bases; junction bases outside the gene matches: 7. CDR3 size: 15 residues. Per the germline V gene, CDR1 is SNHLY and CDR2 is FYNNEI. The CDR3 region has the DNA TGTGCCAGCCTGGCCGGCGGGAGCTCCTACAATGAGCAGTTCTTC. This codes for CASLAGGSSYNEQFF.

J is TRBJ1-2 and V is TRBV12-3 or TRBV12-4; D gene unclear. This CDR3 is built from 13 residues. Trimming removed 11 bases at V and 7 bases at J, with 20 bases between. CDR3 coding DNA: TGTGCCCAATACAAAAGTATGGGAGGTGGCTACACCTTC. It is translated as CAQYKSMGGGYTF.

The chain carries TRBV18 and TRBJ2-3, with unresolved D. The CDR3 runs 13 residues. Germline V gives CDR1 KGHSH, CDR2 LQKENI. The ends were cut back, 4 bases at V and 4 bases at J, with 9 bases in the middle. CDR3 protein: CASSLLAADTQYF. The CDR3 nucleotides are TGTGCCAGCTCACTCCTGGCGGCAGATACGCAGTATTTT.

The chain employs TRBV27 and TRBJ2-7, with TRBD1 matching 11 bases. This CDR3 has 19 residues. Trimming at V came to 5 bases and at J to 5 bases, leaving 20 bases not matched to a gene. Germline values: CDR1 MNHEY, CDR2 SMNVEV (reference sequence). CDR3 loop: CASSMGRIRRDRGIHEQYF. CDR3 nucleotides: TGTGCCAGCAGTATGGGAAGGATCCGCCGGGACAGGGGGATCCACGAGCAGTACTTC.

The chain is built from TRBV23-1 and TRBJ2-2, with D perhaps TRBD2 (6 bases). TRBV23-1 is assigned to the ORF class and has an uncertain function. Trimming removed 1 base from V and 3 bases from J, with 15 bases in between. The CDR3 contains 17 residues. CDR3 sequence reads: CASSQLGTGEDTGELFF. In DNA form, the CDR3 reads TGCGCCAGCAGTCAATTGGGGACTGGCGAAGACACCGGGGAGCTGTTTTTT.

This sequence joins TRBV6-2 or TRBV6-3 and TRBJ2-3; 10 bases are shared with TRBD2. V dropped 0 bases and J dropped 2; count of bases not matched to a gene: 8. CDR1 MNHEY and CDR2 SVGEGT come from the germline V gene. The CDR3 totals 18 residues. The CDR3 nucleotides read TGTGCCAGCAGTTACTCACGCGGACTAGCGGTACACACAGATACGCAGTATTTT. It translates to CASSYSRGLAVHTDTQYF.

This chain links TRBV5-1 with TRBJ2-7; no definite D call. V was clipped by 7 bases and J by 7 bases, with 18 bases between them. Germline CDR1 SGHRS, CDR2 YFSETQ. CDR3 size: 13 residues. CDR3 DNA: TGCGCCAGCCGCCCCCTCACGGGTGGGGAGCAGTACTTC. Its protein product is CASRPLTGGEQYF. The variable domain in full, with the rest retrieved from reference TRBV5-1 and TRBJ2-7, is KAGVTQTPRYLIKTRGQQVTLSCSPISGHRSVSWYQQTPGQGLQFLFEYFSETQRNKGNFPGRFSGRQFSNSRSEMNVSTLELGDSALYLCASRPLTGGEQYFGPGTRLTVT.

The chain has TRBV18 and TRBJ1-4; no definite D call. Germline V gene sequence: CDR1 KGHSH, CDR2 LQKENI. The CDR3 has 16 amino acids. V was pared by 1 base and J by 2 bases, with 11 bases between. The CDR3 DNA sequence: TGTGCCAGCTCACCACTGTCCGGGGATACTAATGAAAAACTGTTTTTT. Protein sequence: CASSPLSGDTNEKLFF.

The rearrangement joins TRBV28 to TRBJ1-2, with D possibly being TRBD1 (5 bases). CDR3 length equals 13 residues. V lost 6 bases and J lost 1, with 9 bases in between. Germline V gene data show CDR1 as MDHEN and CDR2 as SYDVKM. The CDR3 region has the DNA TGTGCCAGCAGCTTAGACAGTAACTATGGCTACACCTTC. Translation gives CASSLDSNYGYTF.